A single sample gave rise to the 23 T cell receptor beta chains below, sequenced in a study of cytomegalovirus exposure and HLA in healthy donors. The data were produced by immunoSEQ multiplex PCR, yet TCRdb's version contains in-frame clones alone and is incomplete. The profile shows approximately 120,000 clones, 90% to 95% of them singletons. Sequenced input: PBMCs. Receptor source: a young woman in good health and CMV-seronegative.

V and J are TRBV18 and TRBJ1-5; no clear D. The germline V gene encodes CDR1 KGHSH and CDR2 LQKENI. Between the trimmed V and J ends, which lost 3 bases and 3 bases, there was a span of 9 bases. This CDR3 is built from 14 residues. For the CDR3, the DNA is TGTGCCAGCTCACCGGTCAGGAACAATCAGCCCCAGCATTTT. It translates to CASSPVRNNQPQHF.

The V gene is TRBV6-6, the J gene TRBJ1-1, with D possibly TRBD1 on 5 matching bases. With 6 bases removed from V and 3 bases from J, the gap between germline ends came to 11 bases. CDR3 size: 13 residues. Germline V gene sequence: CDR1 MNHNY, CDR2 SVGAGI (reference sequence). The CDR3 nucleotides read TGTGCCAGCAGGTTATCCAGGGACACTGAAGCTTTCTTT. It is translated as CASRLSRDTEAFF.

This clone was counted once. The chain employs TRBV5-6 and TRBJ2-6; D is possibly TRBD1 (6 bases). Germline CDR1 and CDR2: SGHDT and YYEEEE. The CDR3 is made up of 17 amino acids. Trimming cost V 2 bases and J 2 bases, with 14 bases left between them. CDR3 amino acids: CASSFPGQRPGANVLTF. CDR3 bases: TGTGCCAGCAGCTTTCCAGGACAGCGCCCTGGGGCCAACGTCCTGACTTTC.

The V gene is TRBV27, the J gene TRBJ1-3; D might be TRBD1 (6 bases). Trimming pared 0 bases from V and 2 bases from J, leaving 14 bases between. Germline V lookup: CDR1 MNHEY, CDR2 SMNVEV (reference sequence). The CDR3 runs to 17 residues. CDR3 bases: TGTGCCAGCAGTTTATCGGTCTCCAGGGGACCTGGAAACACCATATATTTT. Protein: CASSLSVSRGPGNTIYF.

This chain uses TRBV4-1 with TRBJ1-5, with D possibly TRBD1 on 5 matching bases. Germline V gene data show CDR1 as MGHRA and CDR2 as YSYEKL. The CDR3 extends over 16 amino acids. V lost 4 bases and J lost 3, with 16 bases in between. The CDR3 is CASSPGGDGANQPQHF. The CDR3, as DNA: TGCGCCAGCAGCCCCGGAGGGGACGGAGCCAATCAGCCCCAGCATTTT.

The rearrangement links TRBV15 to TRBJ1-1; 7 bases are shared with TRBD1. The V and J ends lost 1 base and 5 bases, in that order; junction bases with no gene match: 1. Germline assignment: CDR1 LNHNV and CDR2 YYDKDF (reference sequence). The CDR3 consists of 13 residues. The CDR3, as DNA: TGTGCCACCAGCAGAGGACAGGGAACTGAAGCTTTCTTT. This translates into CATSRGQGTEAFF.

This clone was seen a handful of times. The chain couples TRBV29-1 to TRBJ2-1, with 8 bases identical to TRBD2. V was clipped by 7 bases and J by 7 bases; unmatched bases: 12. Per germline, CDR1 SQVTM and CDR2 ANQGSEA. CDR3 size: 14 residues. The CDR3 bases are TGCAGCGGGAGGGGCACCGGGACTAGTAATGAGCAGTTCTTC. Protein sequence: CSGRGTGTSNEQFF.

This chain links TRBV7-9 with TRBJ2-1, with D maybe TRBD2 (6 bases). The V end lost 8 bases, the J end lost 4 bases, and 12 bases lay between the germline ends. Germline CDR1 and CDR2: SEHNR and FQNEAQ (reference sequence). The CDR3 length is 13 residues. The CDR3: CASGGTEYNEQFF. CDR3 coding DNA: TGTGCCAGCGGCGGGACGGAATACAATGAGCAGTTCTTC.

V usage is TRBV19 and J usage is TRBJ1-1, with a possible D match to TRBD1 (5 bases). With 6 bases removed from V and 5 bases from J, the gap between germline ends came to 13 bases. The CDR3 consists of 13 residues. Looked up from germline, CDR1 is LNHDA and CDR2 is SQIVND (reference sequence). The CDR3 DNA reads TGTGCCAGTAGCCGCCCGGGGGTTACTGAAGCTTTCTTT. It translates to CASSRPGVTEAFF.

This sequence joins TRBV7-6 and TRBJ2-3; 11 positions match TRBD2. Germline CDR1 is SGHVS and CDR2 is FNYEAQ. The CDR3 has 12 residues. The J segment lost 11 bases and the V segment lost 8 bases, leaving 6 bases of the junction unmatched. The CDR3 DNA reads as TGTGCCAGCCAGAGGGGACTAGCGGAGCAGTATTTT. This codes for CASQRGLAEQYF.

The chain is built from TRBV5-1 and TRBJ1-1; 9 positions agree with TRBD1. The V gene's germline CDR1 is SGHRS and CDR2 YFSETQ. This CDR3 contains 14 residues. Germline trimming cut 4 bases from V and 6 bases from J; bases unmatched to any gene: 7. CDR3 in DNA: TGCGCCAGCAGCCCGGGACAGGGTCCCTCTGAAGCTTTCTTT. Protein: CASSPGQGPSEAFF. The whole variable domain, remainder taken from reference TRBV5-1 and TRBJ1-1, is KAGVTQTPRYLIKTRGQQVTLSCSPISGHRSVSWYQQTPGQGLQFLFEYFSETQRNKGNFPGRFSGRQFSNSRSEMNVSTLELGDSALYLCASSPGQGPSEAFFGQGTRLTVV.

This chain joins TRBV15 and TRBJ1-1; the D gene is possibly TRBD1 (5 bases). The CDR3 is 13 amino acids. CDR1 and CDR2 (germline): LNHNV, YYDKDF (reference sequence). The germline V and J ends were trimmed by 4 bases and 5 bases, with 11 bases remaining between them. The CDR3 DNA follows: TGTGCCACCAGCACCACGGGGGGAACTGAAGCTTTCTTT. This translates into CATSTTGGTEAFF.

The chain combines TRBV5-3 with TRBJ1-6; TRBD1 matches at 9 bases. TRBV5-3 is reported as an ORF; its role is uncertain. The CDR3 runs 14 residues. The V and J ends lost 2 bases and 8 bases, in that order; junction bases with no gene match: 2. CDR3 region: CARSLGQGYSPLHF. In DNA, the CDR3 is TGTGCCAGAAGCTTAGGACAGGGGTATTCACCCCTCCACTTT.

The chain employs TRBV28 and TRBJ2-6; TRBD1 matches at 7 bases. This CDR3 has 15 amino acids. Germline CDR1 is MDHEN and CDR2 is SYDVKM. After removal of 6 bases from V and 2 bases from J, the junction contained 4 bases not matched to a gene. This chain's CDR3 is CASSRQGTGANVLTF. In DNA, the CDR3 is TGTGCCAGCAGCAGACAGGGTACTGGGGCCAACGTCCTGACTTTC.

This clone appeared once. Given a much more abundant clone one base away, this may be a read error. The same CDR3 also results from other DNA sequences found in this sample. The chain combines TRBV11-2 with TRBJ2-7; D perhaps matches TRBD1 (5 bases). This CDR3 contains 13 residues. V shed 1 base and J shed 3 bases, with 7 bases lying between them. Germline V gene data show CDR1 as SGHAT and CDR2 as FQNNGV. The chain's CDR3 is CASSLGGLYEQYF. The CDR3 DNA follows: TGTGCCAGCAGCTTAGGGGGCCTCTACGAGCAGTACTTC.

This sequence joins TRBV20-1 and TRBJ2-7; D ambiguous. This CDR3 has 11 amino acids. V shed 0 bases and J shed 5 bases, with 5 bases lying between them. The germline gives CDR1 DFQATT, CDR2 SNEGSKA (reference sequence). CDR3 DNA sequence: TGCAGTGCTAGAGAGCTACACGAGCAGTACTTC. This translates into CSARELHEQYF.

CDR3 residues: CASTWDRGSNTEAFF. CDR3 nucleotide sequence: TGTGCCAGCACCTGGGACAGGGGGTCGAACACTGAAGCTTTCTTT. The chain carries TRBV6-1 and TRBJ1-1; 11 positions agree with TRBD1. CDR1 and CDR2 (germline): MNHNS, SASEGT. The CDR3 has 15 amino acids. V trimming: 7 bases; J trimming: 1 base; junction bases outside the gene matches: 5.

The genes are TRBV10-3 and TRBJ2-3; TRBD2 matches at 10 bases. Trimming removed 3 bases from V and 6 bases from J; junction bases left unmatched: 6. The CDR3 consists of 15 residues. Germline V gene data show CDR1 as ENHRY and CDR2 as SYGVKD. The CDR3 loop reads CAISESVAGGDTQYF. The CDR3 DNA follows: TGTGCCATCAGTGAATCGGTAGCGGGAGGCGATACGCAGTATTTT.

This chain uses TRBV19 with TRBJ2-7, with D hard to call. The CDR3 covers 13 residues. The V gene's germline CDR1 is LNHDA and CDR2 SQIVND (reference sequence). The ends were cut back, 3 bases at V and 4 bases at J, with 10 bases in the middle. The CDR3 spells CASSISSGYEQYF. CDR3 in DNA: TGTGCCAGTAGTATCTCGTCCGGGTACGAGCAGTACTTC.

J is TRBJ1-3 and V is TRBV5-6; possible D gene TRBD1, 5 bases. V lost 2 bases and J 2 bases, leaving 8 bases between the germline ends. This CDR3 contains 14 residues. From germline, CDR1 is SGHDT and CDR2 YYEEEE. This chain's CDR3 is CASSFPGAGNTIYF. CDR3 nucleotides: TGTGCCAGCAGCTTCCCGGGGGCTGGAAACACCATATATTTT.

CDR3 sequence reads: CASSSSRTKNEQFF. The CDR3 DNA reads as TGTGCCAGCAGTTCATCCCGGACTAAAAATGAGCAGTTCTTC. The chain has TRBV2 and TRBJ2-1; possible D gene TRBD2, 6 bases. The CDR3 has 14 residues. V dropped 5 bases and J dropped 7 bases, with 15 bases sitting between them. Looked up from germline, CDR1 is SNHLY and CDR2 is FYNNEI.

The gene calls are TRBV28 and TRBJ1-3; 8 nucleotides agree with TRBD1. The germline CDR1 and CDR2 sequences are MDHEN and SYDVKM. V shed 2 bases, J shed 1 base, and the junction held 1 base outside the gene matches. CDR3 length equals 15 residues. The CDR3 DNA follows: TGTGCCAGCAGTTTAACAGGGGGTTCTGGAAACACCATATATTTT. Protein sequence: CASSLTGGSGNTIYF.

CDR3 sequence reads: CASSSSGTGGGYTF. In DNA, the CDR3 is TGCGCCAGCAGCTCCTCCGGGACAGGGGGCGGCTACACCTTC. The V gene is TRBV5-1, the J gene TRBJ1-2; TRBD1 matches 12 bases. V lost 3 bases and J lost 8; bases outside the gene matches: 5. Germline V gene sequence: CDR1 SGHRS, CDR2 YFSETQ. This CDR3 contains 14 residues. Full variable domain (remainder filled in from reference TRBV5-1 and TRBJ1-2): KAGVTQTPRYLIKTRGQQVTLSCSPISGHRSVSWYQQTPGQGLQFLFEYFSETQRNKGNFPGRFSGRQFSNSRSEMNVSTLELGDSALYLCASSSSGTGGGYTFGSGTRLTVV.